The rows below give T cell receptor beta chains drawn from one sample of a study of blood T cells in healthy people across ages. TCRdb fed the 5' RACE reads into MiXCR, producing one record per CDR3 protein. Here the sample spans about 2 million distinct CDR3 sequences, 40% to 55% being singletons. Sequencing was carried out using blood. Every receptor here comes from a woman aged 40 to 50 in good health. CDR3s include the opening cysteine and the closing phenylalanine or tryptophan. The D gene is left open where the match is weak. Rows may omit the clone size; those that give it use once, few, many or a size class.

length: 16; size: few; V: TRBV13; J: TRBJ2-7; D: TRBD2; DNA: TGTGCCAGCAGCTTAAAGGTAGCGGGGGCTGGGGCCGAGCAGTACTTC; CDR3: CASSLKVAGAGAEQYF
length: 13; size: NA; V: TRBV11-2; J: TRBJ2-7; D: NA; DNA: TGTGCCAGTGCCCAGAGAGGGACCTACGAGCAGTACTTC; CDR3: CASAQRGTYEQYF
length: 15; size: NA; V: TRBV7-7; J: TRBJ2-2; D: TRBD2; DNA: TGTGCTAGCAGCCCCACCAGCGGGGGGACCGGGGAGCTGTTTTTT; CDR3: CASSPTSGGTGELFF
length: 11; size: many; V: TRBV12-3/TRBV12-4; J: TRBJ1-2; D: NA; DNA: TGTGCCAGCAGTTTCGGTAATGGCTACACCTTC; CDR3: CASSFGNGYTF
length: 15; size: NA; V: TRBV6-1; J: TRBJ2-7; D: TRBD1; DNA: TGTGCCAGCGGCGTACTGACAGGGGTAACCTACGAGCAGTACTTC; CDR3: CASGVLTGVTYEQYF
length: 16; size: NA; V: TRBV7-9; J: TRBJ2-1; D: TRBD2; DNA: TGTGCCAGCAGCCTAGAGGGACTAGCGGGGGGAGGTGAGCAGTTCTTC; CDR3: CASSLEGLAGGGEQFF
length: 11; size: NA; V: TRBV7-2; J: TRBJ2-7; D: TRBD1; DNA: TGTGCCAGCAGCCTTGACAGGGCGAAGTACTTC; CDR3: CASSLDRAKYF
length: 13; size: NA; V: TRBV14; J: TRBJ2-7; D: TRBD1; DNA: TGTGCCAGCAGCCACAGGGGGCCCCACGAGCAGTACTTC; CDR3: CASSHRGPHEQYF
length: 15; size: once; V: TRBV4-3; J: TRBJ1-1; D: NA; DNA: TGCGCCAGCAGCCAAGGGGGGGAGTTTGGCACTGAAGCTTTCTTT; CDR3: CASSQGGEFGTEAFF
length: 15; size: few; V: TRBV7-3; J: TRBJ2-1; D: TRBD1; DNA: TGTGCCAGCAGCTTCGACAGGGGGATCCGCAATGAGCAGTTCTTC; CDR3: CASSFDRGIRNEQFF
length: 14; size: NA; V: TRBV25-1; J: TRBJ1-6; D: NA; DNA: TGTGCCAGCAGTGAAGAACAGAAAAATTCACCCCTCCACTTT; CDR3: CASSEEQKNSPLHF
length: 14; size: few; V: TRBV11-2; J: TRBJ2-1; D: NA; DNA: TGTGCCAGCAGCTTAGTTTACAGGGATAATGAGCAGTTCTTC; CDR3: CASSLVYRDNEQFF
length: 13; size: NA; V: TRBV7-2; J: TRBJ2-5; D: NA; DNA: TGTGCCAGCAGCTTTCAACTTCAAGAGACCCAGTACTTC; CDR3: CASSFQLQETQYF
length: 18; size: NA; V: TRBV18; J: TRBJ1-2; D: TRBD1; DNA: TGTGCCAGCTCACCACTAGGGACAGGGGGTAAGAAGTCGGATGGCTACACCTTC; CDR3: CASSPLGTGGKKSDGYTF
length: 16; size: few; V: TRBV20-1; J: TRBJ2-4; D: TRBD2; DNA: TGCAGTGCTCCCCTCAGCGGGGTAATGGTCAAAAACATTCAGTACTTC; CDR3: CSAPLSGVMVKNIQYF
length: 15; size: NA; V: TRBV29-1; J: TRBJ2-2; D: NA; DNA: TGCAGCGCTGGGGGGCGGACAGCGAACACCGGGGAGCTGTTTTTT; CDR3: CSAGGRTANTGELFF
length: 15; size: NA; V: TRBV24-1; J: TRBJ2-5; D: TRBD2; DNA: TGTGCCACCGCCCTCGGGACGGGACTACAAGAGACCCAGTACTTC; CDR3: CATALGTGLQETQYF
length: 15; size: NA; V: TRBV10-2; J: TRBJ1-2; D: NA; DNA: TGCGCCAGCAGTGGCCGATACAGGGAGGAACAGGGCTACACCTTC; CDR3: CASSGRYREEQGYTF
length: 15; size: NA; V: TRBV27; J: TRBJ2-5; D: NA; DNA: TGTGCCAGCAGTTTTATACAGGGCGGCATGGAGACCCAGTACTTC; CDR3: CASSFIQGGMETQYF
length: 12; size: NA; V: TRBV6-5; J: TRBJ2-5; D: NA; DNA: TGTGCCACCAGGGGGGGCCGAGAGACCCAGTACTTC; CDR3: CATRGGRETQYF
length: 17; size: NA; V: TRBV11-2; J: TRBJ2-5; D: NA; DNA: TGTGCCAGCAGCTTAGTTGGCAGCCAGATAAACCAAGAGACCCAGTACTTC; CDR3: CASSLVGSQINQETQYF
length: 15; size: NA; V: TRBV20-1; J: TRBJ2-5; D: TRBD2; DNA: TGCAGTGCTACACTAGCGGGGGGTATCCAAGAGACCCAGTACTTC; CDR3: CSATLAGGIQETQYF
length: 15; size: NA; V: TRBV27; J: TRBJ1-6; D: NA; DNA: TGTGCCAGCAGTACGCCGGGACACCTTTCTTCACCCCTCCACTTT; CDR3: CASSTPGHLSSPLHF
length: 12; size: NA; V: TRBV20-1; J: TRBJ1-6; D: NA; DNA: TGCAGTGCTAGAGAAGCCAATTCACCCCTCCACTTT; CDR3: CSAREANSPLHF
length: 18; size: once; V: TRBV18; J: TRBJ1-2; D: TRBD1; DNA: TGTGCCAGCTCTCTTGTCCCGGGACAGGGGAGGAATGACTATGGCTACACCTTC; CDR3: CASSLVPGQGRNDYGYTF
length: 17; size: NA; V: TRBV20-1; J: TRBJ2-6; D: NA; DNA: TGCAGTGTACCGCGGGGTTTTCCCCCATCTGGGGCCAACGTCCTGACTTTC; CDR3: CSVPRGFPPSGANVLTF
length: 17; size: NA; V: TRBV5-1; J: TRBJ1-6; D: NA; DNA: TGCGCCAGCAGGGACGCCAGGAAGGGGGAGGTGAATTCACCCCTCCACTTT; CDR3: CASRDARKGEVNSPLHF
length: 15; size: NA; V: TRBV7-2; J: TRBJ1-4; D: TRBD1; DNA: TGTGCCAGCAGCTTAGACGGGACAGGGGGTGAAAAACTGTTTTTT; CDR3: CASSLDGTGGEKLFF
length: 18; size: few; V: TRBV5-1; J: TRBJ2-3; D: NA; DNA: TGCGCCAGCAGCTTGGCCGGGACTTCCCACACCTACACAGATACGCAGTATTTT; CDR3: CASSLAGTSHTYTDTQYF
length: 12; size: NA; V: TRBV20-1; J: TRBJ2-5; D: NA; DNA: TGCAGTGCTTGGGGGCCACGAGAGACCCAGTACTTC; CDR3: CSAWGPRETQYF
length: 16; size: NA; V: TRBV20-1; J: TRBJ2-1; D: NA; DNA: TGCAGTGCTATACTCCCCGGCCCGGGGACCTACAATGAGCTGTTCTTC; CDR3: CSAILPGPGTYNELFF
length: 15; size: few; V: TRBV28; J: TRBJ1-6; D: NA; DNA: TGTGCCAGCAGTTTTGTTGACAGAGATAATTCACCCCTCCACTTT; CDR3: CASSFVDRDNSPLHF
length: 13; size: NA; V: TRBV18; J: TRBJ2-1; D: NA; DNA: TGTGCCAGCTCGGGACAACAGGGCAATGAGCAGTTCTTC; CDR3: CASSGQQGNEQFF
length: 17; size: once; V: TRBV5-1; J: TRBJ2-3; D: NA; DNA: TGCGCCAGCAGCTTGGGACGGGACGACCCGAGCACAGATACGCAGTATTTT; CDR3: CASSLGRDDPSTDTQYF
length: 16; size: few; V: TRBV7-8; J: TRBJ2-7; D: NA; DNA: TGTGCCAGCAGCTTAGAAGAGCGCGACAGTAGCTACGAGCAGTACTTC; CDR3: CASSLEERDSSYEQYF
length: 14; size: NA; V: TRBV4-3; J: TRBJ1-1; D: NA; DNA: TGCGCCAGCAGCCAAGATGGGGGAGACACTGAAGCTTTCTTT; CDR3: CASSQDGGDTEAFF
length: 15; size: NA; V: TRBV20-1; J: TRBJ2-7; D: NA; DNA: TGCAGTGCTAGGTTCGGAGAATCCACCTACAATGAGCAGTACTTC; CDR3: CSARFGESTYNEQYF
length: 15; size: NA; V: TRBV4-3; J: TRBJ1-2; D: TRBD1; DNA: TGCGCCAGCAGCCAAGATTTGGCAGGGGGCTATGGCTACACCTTC; CDR3: CASSQDLAGGYGYTF
length: 16; size: NA; V: TRBV4-3; J: TRBJ2-7; D: NA; DNA: TGCGCCAGCAGCCAAGATACGGGGGAATGGTCTTACGAGCAGTACTTC; CDR3: CASSQDTGEWSYEQYF
length: 19; size: once; V: TRBV28; J: TRBJ1-6; D: TRBD1; DNA: TGTGCCAGCAGTTACCCGGGACAGGGAGTAAGGTCCTATAATTCACCCCTCCACTTT; CDR3: CASSYPGQGVRSYNSPLHF
length: 16; size: NA; V: TRBV6-1; J: TRBJ1-2; D: NA; DNA: TGTGCCAGCAGTGAAGGCGGGATCGGGGAGTGGTGTGGCTACACCTTC; CDR3: CASSEGGIGEWCGYTF